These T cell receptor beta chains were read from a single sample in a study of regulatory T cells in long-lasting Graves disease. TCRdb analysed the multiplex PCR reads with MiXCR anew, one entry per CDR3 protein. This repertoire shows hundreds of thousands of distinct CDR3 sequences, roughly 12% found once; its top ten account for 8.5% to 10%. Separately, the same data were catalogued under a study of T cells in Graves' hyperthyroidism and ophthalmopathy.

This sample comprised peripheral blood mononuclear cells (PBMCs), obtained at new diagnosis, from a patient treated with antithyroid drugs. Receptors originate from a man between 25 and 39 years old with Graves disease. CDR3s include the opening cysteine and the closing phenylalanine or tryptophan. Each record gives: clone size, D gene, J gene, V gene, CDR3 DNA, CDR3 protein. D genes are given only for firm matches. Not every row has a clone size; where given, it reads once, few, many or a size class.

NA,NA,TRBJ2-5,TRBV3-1,TGTGCCAGCAGCCCGATCCGGACGCAAGAGACCCAGTACTTC,CASSPIRTQETQYF
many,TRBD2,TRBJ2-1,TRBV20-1,TGCAGTGCTGTAGCGGGCCCCAATGAGCAGTTCTTC,CSAVAGPNEQFF
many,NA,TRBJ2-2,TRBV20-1,TGCAGTGCTACAACTGAGACCCTTACCGGGGAGCTGTTTTTT,CSATTETLTGELFF
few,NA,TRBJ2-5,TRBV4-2,TGTGCCAGCAGCCCACAGGTCCGGTCACAAGAGACCCAGTACTTC,CASSPQVRSQETQYF
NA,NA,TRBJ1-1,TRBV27,TGTGCCAGCAGTTTGGGCAGGTGGGATGAAGCTTTCTTT,CASSLGRWDEAFF
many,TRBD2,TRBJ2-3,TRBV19,TGTGCCAGCAGCTCCGGACTAGCGGGAGTGCGGGGTACGCAGTATTTT,CASSSGLAGVRGTQYF
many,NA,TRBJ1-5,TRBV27,TGTGCCAGCAGTTTAACAGGGTTGGGAGGTTTAGGGCCCCAGCATTTT,CASSLTGLGGLGPQHF
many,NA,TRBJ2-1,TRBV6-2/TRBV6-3,TGTGCCAGCAGTGATGATCCTGAGGAACCCCTGCAGTTCTTC,CASSDDPEEPLQFF
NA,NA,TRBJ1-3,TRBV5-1,TGCGCCAGTCGAAATACGGGCGCTGGAAACACCATATATTTT,CASRNTGAGNTIYF
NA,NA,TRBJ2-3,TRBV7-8,TGTGCCAGCAGCTTAAGCCCGGCGGGAGATACGCAGTATTTT,CASSLSPAGDTQYF
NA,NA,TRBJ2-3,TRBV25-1,TGTGCCAGCAGTGATCGAAGCGGGACAAGGATAGATACGCAGTATTTT,CASSDRSGTRIDTQYF
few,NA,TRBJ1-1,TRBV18,TGTGCCAGCTCACCCTTAGGGGGACGGCTAGGGGACACTGAAGCTTTCTTT,CASSPLGGRLGDTEAFF
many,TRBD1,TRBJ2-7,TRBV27,TGTGCCAGCAGCCGACAGGGGCCGAACCCCTACGAGCAGTACTTC,CASSRQGPNPYEQYF
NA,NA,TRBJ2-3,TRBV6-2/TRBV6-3,TGTGCCAGCACCGAATTTGGGGGCCAGGTAGATACGCAGTATTTT,CASTEFGGQVDTQYF
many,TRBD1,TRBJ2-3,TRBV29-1,TGCAGCGTTGCGACAGGGGGCGGTGCAGATACGCAGTATTTT,CSVATGGGADTQYF
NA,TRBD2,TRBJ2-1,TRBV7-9,TGTGCCAGCAGCCCAGTTGGGACCAAGGCAGTGGATAGCGGGAGGGCCGGGTACTACAATGGGCAGTTCTTC,CASSPVGTKAVDSGRAGYYNGQFF
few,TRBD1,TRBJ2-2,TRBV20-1,TGCAGTGCCAAATCCCCCCAGGGACAGGGAATCGGGGAGCTGTTTTTT,CSAKSPQGQGIGELFF
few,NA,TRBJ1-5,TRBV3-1,TGTGCCAGCAGCCAAGATCGCAACGGCAATCAGCCCCAGCATTTT,CASSQDRNGNQPQHF
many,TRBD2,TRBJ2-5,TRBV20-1,TGCAGTGCTAGAGGGGGACTAGCGGGATGGGGAGAGACCCAGTACTTC,CSARGGLAGWGETQYF
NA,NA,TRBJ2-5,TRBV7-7,TGTGCTAGCAGCCCTAGTGGATTAGAGACCCAGTACTTC,CASSPSGLETQYF
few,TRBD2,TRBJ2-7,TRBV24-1,TGTGCCACCAGTGCCAACCCCAGCGGGAGGTCCTCGGGCGAGCAGTACTTC,CATSANPSGRSSGEQYF
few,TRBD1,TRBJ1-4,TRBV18,TGTGCCAGCTCATCAGGAGCCGGGACAGGGGATAAACTGTTTTTT,CASSSGAGTGDKLFF
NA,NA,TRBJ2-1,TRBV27,TGTGCCAGCAGTTTAAGGGGCCAGGATGAGCAGTTCTTC,CASSLRGQDEQFF
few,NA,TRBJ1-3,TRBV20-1,TGCAGTGCTAGAGGGCAAGCGTCTGGAAACACCATATATTTT,CSARGQASGNTIYF
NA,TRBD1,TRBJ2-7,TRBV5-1,TGCGCCAGCAGCTTAAGGACAGGGGTCTACTACGAGCAGTACTTC,CASSLRTGVYYEQYF
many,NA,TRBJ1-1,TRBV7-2,TGTGCCAGCAGCACCACAGGGCCTATGAACACTGAAGCTTTCTTT,CASSTTGPMNTEAFF
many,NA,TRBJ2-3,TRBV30,TGTGCCTGGAACCTTGGCGGCAGGGCAGGAGATACGCAGTATTTT,CAWNLGGRAGDTQYF
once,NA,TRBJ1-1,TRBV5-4,TGTGCCAGCAGCTTGGTAGGAGGGCCCAACTCTGAAGCTTTCTTT,CASSLVGGPNSEAFF
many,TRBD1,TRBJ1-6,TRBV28,TGTGCCAGCAGTTGGGCTCAGGGGGCGCCTTCACCCCTCCACTTT,CASSWAQGAPSPLHF
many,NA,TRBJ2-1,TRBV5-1,TGCGCCAGCACCCTGGTGGATGGAGCGGCATACAATGAGCAGTTCTTC,CASTLVDGAAYNEQFF
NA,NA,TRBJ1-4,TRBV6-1,TGTGCCAGCAACCTTCTGGGCCCGAATGAAAAACTGTTTTTT,CASNLLGPNEKLFF
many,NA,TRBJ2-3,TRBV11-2,TGTGCCAGCAGCCACAGGGACCTCCACACAGATACGCAGTATTTT,CASSHRDLHTDTQYF
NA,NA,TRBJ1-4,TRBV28,TGTGCCAGCAGTTTATATAGGGCGCATAGGGGTGAAAAACTGTTTTTT,CASSLYRAHRGEKLFF
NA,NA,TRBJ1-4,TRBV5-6,TGTGCCAGCACCCGGCCTGGGGGGGGTGAAAAACTGTTTTTT,CASTRPGGGEKLFF
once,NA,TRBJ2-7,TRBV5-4,TGTGCCAGCAGCTTGTTCAAGGGGTCGTACGAGCAGTACTTC,CASSLFKGSYEQYF
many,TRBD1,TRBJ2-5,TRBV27,TGTGCCAGCAGGGGGACAGGGCACCAAGAGACCCAGTACTTC,CASRGTGHQETQYF
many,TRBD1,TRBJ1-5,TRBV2,TGTGCCAGCAGCGCCGGGACAGGCCGGCAGCCCCAGCATTTT,CASSAGTGRQPQHF
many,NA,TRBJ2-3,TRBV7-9,TGTGCCAGCAGTCTCCCCGGGGGCGAGCTAACAGATACGCAGTATTTT,CASSLPGGELTDTQYF
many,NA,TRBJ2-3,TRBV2,TGTGCCAGCAGCCCAGGGGTGGGAAGGTATTTT,CASSPGVGRYF
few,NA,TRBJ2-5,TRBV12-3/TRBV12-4,TGTGCCAGCAGGGGGGACGGGAAGACCCAGTGCTTC,CASRGDGKTQCF
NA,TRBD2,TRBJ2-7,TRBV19,TGTGCCAGTAGTGTCGGACTAGCGGGAGTTGTACACGAGCAGTACTTC,CASSVGLAGVVHEQYF
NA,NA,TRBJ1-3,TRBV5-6,TGTGCCAGCAGCCGAAGACGAAACACCATATATTTT,CASSRRRNTIYF
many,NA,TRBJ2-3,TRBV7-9,TGTGCCAGCTGGCAGAGCACAGATACGCAGTATTTT,CASWQSTDTQYF
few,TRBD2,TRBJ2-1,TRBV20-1,TGCAGTGCTAGAGATAAAGCGGAGGGGGCTAGCGGGAGAAATGAGCAGTTCTTC,CSARDKAEGASGRNEQFF
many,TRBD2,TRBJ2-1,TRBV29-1,TGCAGCGTTGAAGGGGGCCTAGCGGGAGTGGATGAGCAGTTCTTC,CSVEGGLAGVDEQFF
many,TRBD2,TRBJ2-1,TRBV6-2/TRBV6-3,TGTGCCAGCAGTTCCCCGGGACTAGTAAATGAGCAGTTCTTC,CASSSPGLVNEQFF
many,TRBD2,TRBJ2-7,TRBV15,TGTGCCACCGGTGCGGGAGACACCTACGAGCAGTACTTC,CATGAGDTYEQYF
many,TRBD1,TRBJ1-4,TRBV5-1,TGCGCCAGCAGCAAATACGCCATGGGACAGGCGGAAACTAATGAAAAACTGTTTTTT,CASSKYAMGQAETNEKLFF
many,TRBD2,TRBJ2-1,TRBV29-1,TGCAGCGTTGCGTTGGCGGGAGCGGCGAATGAGCAGTTCTTC,CSVALAGAANEQFF
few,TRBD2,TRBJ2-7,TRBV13,TGTGCCAGCAGCTTATCAGCGGGAGGGCCCTCTTGGGAGCAGTACTTC,CASSLSAGGPSWEQYF
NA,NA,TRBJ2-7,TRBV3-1,TGTGCCAGCAGCCAAGAGTCCCTCTACGAGCAGTACTTC,CASSQESLYEQYF
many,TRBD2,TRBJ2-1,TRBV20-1,TGCAGTGCGTATAGCGGGAGGGTCTGGTACAATGAGCAGTTCTTC,CSAYSGRVWYNEQFF
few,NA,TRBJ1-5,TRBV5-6,TGTGCCAGCAGCTTGGGGACACAGCAGCCCCAGCATTTT,CASSLGTQQPQHF
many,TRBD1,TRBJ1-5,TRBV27,TGTGCCAGCGGTCCCCGGGACAGGTCCATACAGCCCCAGCATTTT,CASGPRDRSIQPQHF